One and the same sample provided the 28 T cell receptor beta chains below, sequenced in a study of T cells in Graves' hyperthyroidism and ophthalmopathy. Amplification yielded TCR beta CDR3 regions, with RNA transcripts as the source. RT-PCR in the first round (using the HTBI primer set) targeted the TCR CDR3. Via MiXCR, TCRdb re-called the multiplex PCR reads, giving one row per CDR3 protein. The profile covers 530,000 or so distinct CDR3 sequences, with roughly 50% appearing a single time and around 8% taken by the ten largest. The sample consisted of peripheral blood or thyroid tissue (not recorded which). Every receptor here comes from a woman aged 18-30 years with Graves' hyperthyroidism.

This clonotype was recorded a few times. Just one base apart from a much larger clone, this may be a read error. This chain connects TRBV15 to TRBJ1-5; the D is unclear. V was pared by 10 bases and J by 5 bases, with 12 bases between. Germline V gives CDR1 LNHNV, CDR2 YYDKDF (reference sequence). The CDR3 covers 12 residues. In nucleotides, the CDR3 is TGTGCCAGCAGGCCTGCAGATCAGCCCCAGCATTTT. Translating gives CASRPADQPQHF.

Comments on this clonotype: One end of the junction varies from germline; a read error may be responsible. The chain combines TRBV12-3 or TRBV12-4 with TRBJ1-1; possible D gene TRBD1, 6 bases. This CDR3 contains 14 residues. CDR3 DNA: TGTGCCAGCAGATTAGGGGGGAAGAACACTGAAGCTTTCTTT. It translates to CASRLGGKNTEAFF.

The rearrangement links TRBV24-1 to TRBJ2-5; TRBD1 aligns across 9 bases. CDR3 length: 15 amino acids. J was trimmed by 3 bases and V by 3 bases; bases with no gene match: 4. Germline V gene data show CDR1 as KGHDR and CDR2 as SFDVKD. The CDR3 loop is CATSDGDRAEETQYF. DNA of the CDR3: TGTGCCACCAGTGATGGGGACAGGGCCGAAGAGACCCAGTACTTC.

This clonotype was detected many times. The chain couples TRBV12-3 or TRBV12-4 to TRBJ1-1, with D possibly TRBD1 on 5 matching bases. The V end was cut by 5 bases, the J end by 11 bases, with 15 bases between. The CDR3 is 12 amino acids. CDR3 DNA: TGTGCCAGCAGTCCGGGGGACGGCGCGGCTTTCTTT. It codes for CASSPGDGAAFF.

This clonotype came up a few times. V and J are TRBV3-1 and TRBJ2-4, with D possibly matching TRBD2 (6 bases). The CDR3 totals 13 residues. Germline-derived CDR1 and CDR2 are LGHDT and YNNKEL (reference sequence). The V end was cut by 1 base, the J end by 11 bases, with 12 bases between. This CDR3 is CASSQAGDRVQYF. The CDR3 region has the DNA TGTGCCAGCAGCCAAGCGGGGGATAGGGTTCAGTACTTC.

The chain couples TRBV10-3 to TRBJ1-1, with a possible D match to TRBD1 (6 bases). Germline V gene lookup returns CDR1 ENHRY and CDR2 SYGVKD. This CDR3 is built from 11 residues. Trimming stripped 10 bases from V and 4 bases from J, with 10 bases between. CDR3 sequence: CATGQRTEAFF. The CDR3 DNA reads as TGTGCCACCGGACAGCGCACTGAAGCTTTCTTT.

This clonotype was observed many times. This sequence joins TRBV7-6 and TRBJ1-1; no reliable D call. The CDR3 totals 14 residues. V was shortened by 3 bases and J by 4 bases, with 12 bases between the two germline ends. Germline CDR1 and CDR2: SGHVS and FNYEAQ. The CDR3 coding sequence is TGTGCCAGCAGCTTTAACATAGTGGGCACTGAAGCTTTCTTT. Its translation: CASSFNIVGTEAFF.

The V gene is TRBV10-3, the J gene TRBJ2-6; tentatively, D is TRBD2 (6 bases). V dropped 9 bases and J dropped 4 bases, with 16 bases sitting between them. Germline-derived CDR1 and CDR2 are ENHRY and SYGVKD. The CDR3 contains 15 residues. The CDR3 loop reads CAIEPGGVGANVLTF. In nucleotides, the CDR3 is TGTGCCATAGAACCAGGAGGGGTCGGGGCCAACGTCCTGACTTTC.

In the case of this clonotype: The junction differs from germline at one of its ends, possibly a read error. The CDR3 DNA sequence: TGTGCCAGCAGCCTAAGTAGCGGACAAGAGGCCCAGTACTTC. Its protein product is CASSLSSGQEAQYF. This sequence joins TRBV7-2 and TRBJ2-5; D is perhaps TRBD2 (6 bases). CDR3 length equals 14 residues. In germline, CDR1 is SGHTA, CDR2 FQGNSA.

This clonotype was seen at least ten times. The chain combines TRBV6-5 with TRBJ1-1, with D unclear. CDR3 length equals 14 residues. Germline CDR1 and CDR2: MNHEY and SVGAGI. V was cut by 0 bases and J by 4 bases, with 9 bases left in between. CDR3: CASSYSVVGTEAFF. CDR3 nucleotides: TGTGCCAGCAGTTACTCGGTGGTGGGCACTGAAGCTTTCTTT.

This clonotype was recorded many times. The V and J genes are TRBV19 and TRBJ2-7; 9 bases align to TRBD1. CDR3 size: 15 residues. Unmatched junction bases numbered 7, after V lost 5 bases and J lost 2 bases. Looked up from germline, CDR1 is LNHDA and CDR2 is SQIVND (reference sequence). The CDR3 reads CASSPGQGLTYEQYF. For the CDR3, the DNA is TGTGCCAGTAGTCCGGGACAGGGCTTAACCTACGAGCAGTACTTC. Combining the CDR3 with reference TRBV19 and TRBJ2-7 gives the whole variable domain DGGITQSPKYLFRKEGQNVTLSCEQNLNHDAMYWYRQDPGQGLRLIYYSQIVNDFQKGDIAEGYSVSREKKESFPLTVTSAQKNPTAFYLCASSPGQGLTYEQYFGPGTRLTVT.

This clonotype was recorded at least ten times. The genes are TRBV29-1 and TRBJ2-7; TRBD1 aligns across 7 bases. The V gene's germline CDR1 is SQVTM and CDR2 ANQGSEA. V lost 3 bases and J lost 3; bases outside the gene matches: 2. The CDR3 covers 12 residues. CDR3 sequence (DNA): TGCAGCGTTGATGGACAGGACTACGAGCAGTACTTC. Protein sequence: CSVDGQDYEQYF.

This clonotype showed up many times. The CDR3 loop is CASSRNGQSSSYEQYF. In nucleotides, the CDR3 is TGTGCCAGCAGCCGCAACGGCCAATCGAGCTCCTACGAGCAGTACTTC. The chain links TRBV5-6 to TRBJ2-7; D is ambiguous. CDR1 SGHDT and CDR2 YYEEEE come from the germline V gene. The V end was cut by 4 bases, the J end by 0 bases, with 17 bases between. This CDR3 comprises 16 residues.

DNA for the CDR3: TGTGCCAGCAGCTTAGAGGCTCGGAGCTACACCTTC. It codes for CASSLEARSYTF. V is TRBV7-9 and J is TRBJ1-2; D is unclear. This CDR3 has 12 residues. Trimming took 1 base from V and 9 from J, leaving 9 bases between them. From germline, CDR1 is SEHNR and CDR2 FQNEAQ (reference sequence).

This chain uses TRBV20-1 with TRBJ1-1, with unresolved D. The germline V and J ends were trimmed by 6 bases and 2 bases, with 13 bases remaining between them. The CDR3 spans 13 residues. CDR1 and CDR2 from the germline V gene are DFQATT and SNEGSKA (reference sequence). CDR3 in DNA: TGCAGTGCGACGGCGGGAGTTAACACTGAAGCTTTCTTT. It encodes CSATAGVNTEAFF.

The genes are TRBV2 and TRBJ2-7; 8 bases are shared with TRBD2. The CDR3 consists of 13 residues. The V gene's germline CDR1 is SNHLY and CDR2 FYNNEI. CDR3 amino acids: CAASGTSSYEQYF. The CDR3 DNA reads TGTGCGGCTTCCGGGACTAGCTCCTACGAGCAGTACTTC.

The genes are TRBV24-1 and TRBJ1-2, with 8 bases lining up with TRBD1. Unmatched junction bases numbered 6, after V lost 4 bases and J lost 0 bases. Germline CDR1 is KGHDR and CDR2 is SFDVKD. The CDR3 is 16 residues long. The CDR3 nucleotides are TGTGCCACCAGTGACCCGAGGACAGGGACTAACTATGGCTACACCTTC. Translated: CATSDPRTGTNYGYTF.

This clonotype turned up a few times. Sequence at one end of the junction differs from germline and may be a read error. This chain uses TRBV3-1 with TRBJ1-1, with a possible D match to TRBD1 (5 bases). From germline, CDR1 is LGHDT and CDR2 YNNKEL (reference sequence). The length of the CDR3 is 12 residues. CDR3 loop: CASSQGGDIADF. The CDR3 nucleotides are TGTGCCAGCAGCCAAGGGGGCGATATCGCCGATTTT.

This chain connects TRBV10-3 to TRBJ1-1, with D unresolved. The germline CDR1 and CDR2 sequences are ENHRY and SYGVKD. The length of the CDR3 is 12 residues. Deletions cut 4 bases from V and 3 bases from J, with 6 bases between. The CDR3, as DNA: TGTGCCATCAGTGCGAGGGACACTGAAGCTTTCTTT. As protein: CAISARDTEAFF.

This clonotype was seen more than once but under ten times. V is TRBV2 and J is TRBJ1-2, with TRBD1 matching over 7 bases. Germline CDR1 SNHLY, CDR2 FYNNEI. The CDR3 extends over 14 amino acids. V lost 5 bases, J lost 1 base, and 4 bases stayed unmatched. CDR3 DNA: TGTGCCAGCAGTTTCGGGACAGTTAACTATGGCTACACCTTC. Protein: CASSFGTVNYGYTF.

This clonotype was counted at least ten times. This chain's CDR3 is CSAHRQGWETQYF. The CDR3 bases are TGCAGTGCCCACCGACAGGGGTGGGAGACCCAGTACTTC. V and J are TRBV20-1 and TRBJ2-5; 8 nucleotides agree with TRBD1. The trim removed 6 bases at V and 5 bases at J, leaving 8 bases unmatched. CDR3 size: 13 residues. The germline V gene encodes CDR1 DFQATT and CDR2 SNEGSKA (reference sequence).

Only a few counts were recorded for this clonotype. The genes are TRBV6-4 and TRBJ1-1, with D hard to call. This CDR3 has 14 amino acids. Germline V gene lookup returns CDR1 MRHNA and CDR2 SNTAGT. Trimming left V 2 bases short and J 14 bases short, with 21 bases between. For the CDR3, the DNA is TGTGCCAGCAGTGACGGGAGCTCCTACAATGAGCAGTTCTTT. It encodes CASSDGSSYNEQFF.

Note on this clonotype: At one end the junction does not follow the germline gene, possibly because of a read error. This chain links TRBV12-5 with TRBJ1-6; tentatively, D is TRBD1 (5 bases). Germline CDR1 LGHNT, CDR2 FRNRAP. This CDR3 is built from 15 residues. The CDR3 bases are TGTGTTAGTGGTGGCTGGGGGGGGAATAATTCACCCCTCCACTTT. Its translation: CVSGGWGGNNSPLHF.

A single count supports this clonotype. Likely a read error: the CDR3 ends without its conserved phenylalanine or tryptophan. Because the CDR3's place on the DNA is in doubt, the DNA is left out and the CDR3 is given as listed by TCRdb. CDR3 loop: CSAIERGQ. The chain carries TRBV20-1 and TRBJ1-3; no check of the table's D call, TRBD1, against the DNA was made. The CDR3 is 8 residues long, counting both termini. Per germline, CDR1 DFQATT and CDR2 SNEGSKA (reference sequence).

The genes are TRBV7-2 and TRBJ1-6; D remains ambiguous. The length of the CDR3 is 15 residues. Trimming removed 2 bases at V and 6 bases at J, with 11 bases between. Germline values: CDR1 SGHTA, CDR2 FQGNSA. The DNA of the CDR3 is TGTGCCAGCAGCTTAATAGGGAGTAGTAATTCACCCCTCCACTTT. This codes for CASSLIGSSNSPLHF.

The chain is built from TRBV24-1 and TRBJ2-3; 10 nucleotides match TRBD2. Looked up from germline, CDR1 is KGHDR and CDR2 is SFDVKD. Trimming took 3 bases from V and 5 from J; bases not matched to a gene: 7. The CDR3 loop spans 16 amino acids. The CDR3: CATSDHLAGVQDTQYF. The CDR3 DNA reads TGTGCCACCAGTGATCATCTAGCGGGAGTTCAAGATACGCAGTATTTT.

Note on this clonotype: A much larger clone lies one base from this, so it may be a read error. J is TRBJ2-5 and V is TRBV4-1; 10 bases agree with TRBD2. In germline, CDR1 is MGHRA, CDR2 YSYEKL. The CDR3 is made up of 17 amino acids. CDR3 sequence reads: CASGQRVIAGGKETQYF. The CDR3 DNA is TGCGCCAGCGGCCAAAGGGTGATAGCGGGAGGAAAGGAGACCCAGTACTTC.

The chain joins TRBV20-1 to TRBJ2-3, with no clear D. V was cut by 6 bases and J by 0 bases, with 13 bases left in between. Germline CDR1 DFQATT, CDR2 SNEGSKA (reference sequence). The CDR3 is 14 amino acids. The CDR3 sequence: CSARKGSSTDTQYF. The CDR3 DNA is TGCAGTGCCCGCAAGGGCTCCAGCACAGATACGCAGTATTTT.